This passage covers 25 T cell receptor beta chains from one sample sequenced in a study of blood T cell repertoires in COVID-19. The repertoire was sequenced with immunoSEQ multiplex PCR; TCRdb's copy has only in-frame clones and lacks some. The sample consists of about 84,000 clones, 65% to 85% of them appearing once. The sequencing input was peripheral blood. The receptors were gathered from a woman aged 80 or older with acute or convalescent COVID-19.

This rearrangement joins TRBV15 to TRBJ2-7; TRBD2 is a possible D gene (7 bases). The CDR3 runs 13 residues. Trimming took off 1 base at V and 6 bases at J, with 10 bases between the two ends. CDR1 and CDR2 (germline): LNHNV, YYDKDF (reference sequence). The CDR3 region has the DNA TGTGCCACCAGCAGAGGGGAGGGGGGCGAGCAGTACTTC. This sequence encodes CATSRGEGGEQYF.

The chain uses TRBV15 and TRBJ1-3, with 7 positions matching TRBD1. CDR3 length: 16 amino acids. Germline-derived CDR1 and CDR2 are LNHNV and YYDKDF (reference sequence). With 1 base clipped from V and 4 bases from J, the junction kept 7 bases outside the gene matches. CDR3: CATSRVKGAAGNTIYF. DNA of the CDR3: TGTGCCACCAGCAGAGTTAAGGGGGCGGCGGGAAACACCATATATTTT. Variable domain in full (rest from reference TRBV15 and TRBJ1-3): DAMVIQNPRYQVTQFGKPVTLSCSQTLNHNVMYWYQQKSSQAPKLLFHYYDKDFNNEADTPDNFQSRRPNTSFCFLDIRSPGLGDTAMYLCATSRVKGAAGNTIYFGEGSWLTVV.

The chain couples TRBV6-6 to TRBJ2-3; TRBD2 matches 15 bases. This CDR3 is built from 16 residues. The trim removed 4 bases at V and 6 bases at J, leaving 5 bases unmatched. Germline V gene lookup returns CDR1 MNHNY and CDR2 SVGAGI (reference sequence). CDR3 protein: CASSSRTSGRVDTQYF. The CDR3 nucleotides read TGTGCCAGCAGTTCCAGGACTAGCGGGAGGGTTGATACGCAGTATTTT.

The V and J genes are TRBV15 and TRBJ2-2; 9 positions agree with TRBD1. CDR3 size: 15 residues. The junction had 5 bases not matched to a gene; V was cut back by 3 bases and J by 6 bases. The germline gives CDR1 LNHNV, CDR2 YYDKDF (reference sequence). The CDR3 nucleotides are TGTGCCACCAGCAGGGGGACAGGGCGGGCCGGGGAGCTGTTTTTT. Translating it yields CATSRGTGRAGELFF. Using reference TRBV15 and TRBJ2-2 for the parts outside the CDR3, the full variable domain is DAMVIQNPRYQVTQFGKPVTLSCSQTLNHNVMYWYQQKSSQAPKLLFHYYDKDFNNEADTPDNFQSRRPNTSFCFLDIRSPGLGDTAMYLCATSRGTGRAGELFFGEGSRLTVL.

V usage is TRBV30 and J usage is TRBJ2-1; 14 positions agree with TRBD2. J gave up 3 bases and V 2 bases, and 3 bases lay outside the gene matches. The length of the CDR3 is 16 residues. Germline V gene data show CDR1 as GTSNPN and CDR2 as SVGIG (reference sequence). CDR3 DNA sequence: TGTGCCTGGAGTATCGGGACTAGCGGGAGCTACAATGAGCAGTTCTTC. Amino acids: CAWSIGTSGSYNEQFF.

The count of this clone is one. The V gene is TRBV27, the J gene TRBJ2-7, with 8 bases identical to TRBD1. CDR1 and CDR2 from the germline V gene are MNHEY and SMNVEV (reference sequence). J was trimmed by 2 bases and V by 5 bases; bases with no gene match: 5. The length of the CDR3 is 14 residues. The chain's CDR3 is CASSMTGAPYEQYF. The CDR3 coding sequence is TGTGCCAGCAGTATGACAGGGGCGCCCTACGAGCAGTACTTC.

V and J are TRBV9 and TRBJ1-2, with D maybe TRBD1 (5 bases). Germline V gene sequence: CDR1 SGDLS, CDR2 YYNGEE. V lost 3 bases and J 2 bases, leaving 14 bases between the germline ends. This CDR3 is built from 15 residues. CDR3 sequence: CASSASHSGNYGYTF. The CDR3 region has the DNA TGTGCCAGCAGCGCATCTCATTCAGGGAACTATGGCTACACCTTC.

CDR3 sequence reads: CASRTTGGGGGSYNEQFF. The CDR3 DNA reads as TGTGCCAGTCGCACGACGGGGGGCGGGGGGGGCTCCTACAATGAGCAGTTCTTC. The chain employs TRBV19 and TRBJ2-1; 9 nucleotides align to TRBD2. Germline trimming cut 8 bases from V and 0 bases from J; bases unmatched to any gene: 14. This CDR3 spans 18 amino acids. Germline-derived CDR1 and CDR2 are LNHDA and SQIVND (reference sequence).

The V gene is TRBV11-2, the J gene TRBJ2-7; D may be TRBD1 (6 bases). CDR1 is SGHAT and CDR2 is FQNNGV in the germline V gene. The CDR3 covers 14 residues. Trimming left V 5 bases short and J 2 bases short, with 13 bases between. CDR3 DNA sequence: TGTGCCAGCAGCCCCTGGGACAAACCCTACGAGCAGTACTTC. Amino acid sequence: CASSPWDKPYEQYF.

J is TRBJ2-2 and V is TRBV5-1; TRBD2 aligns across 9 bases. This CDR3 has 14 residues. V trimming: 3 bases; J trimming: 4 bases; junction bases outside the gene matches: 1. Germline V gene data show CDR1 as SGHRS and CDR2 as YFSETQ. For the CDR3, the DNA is TGCGCCAGCAGCTCGGGACTAGCCACCGGGGAGCTGTTTTTT. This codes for CASSSGLATGELFF.

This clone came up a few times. The CDR3: CASSLAATGDSPLHF. DNA of the CDR3: TGTGCCAGCAGCTTAGCGGCGACAGGCGATTCACCCCTCCACTTT. The V call is TRBV7-9, the J call TRBJ1-6; D is possibly TRBD1 (6 bases). Trimming removed 0 bases at V and 8 bases at J, with 11 bases between. Germline-derived CDR1 and CDR2 are SEHNR and FQNEAQ (reference sequence). This CDR3 spans 15 amino acids.

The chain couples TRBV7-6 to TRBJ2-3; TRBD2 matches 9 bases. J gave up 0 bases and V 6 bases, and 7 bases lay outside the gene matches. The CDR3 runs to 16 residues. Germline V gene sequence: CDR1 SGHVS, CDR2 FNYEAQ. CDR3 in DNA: TGTGCCAGCAGTATACTAGCGGGTTCTAGCACAGATACGCAGTATTTT. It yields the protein CASSILAGSSTDTQYF.

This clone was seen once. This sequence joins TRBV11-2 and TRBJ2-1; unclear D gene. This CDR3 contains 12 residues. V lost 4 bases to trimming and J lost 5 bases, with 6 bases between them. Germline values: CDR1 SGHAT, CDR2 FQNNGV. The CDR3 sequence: CASSSQDNEQFF. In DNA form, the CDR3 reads TGTGCCAGCAGCTCCCAGGACAATGAGCAGTTCTTC.

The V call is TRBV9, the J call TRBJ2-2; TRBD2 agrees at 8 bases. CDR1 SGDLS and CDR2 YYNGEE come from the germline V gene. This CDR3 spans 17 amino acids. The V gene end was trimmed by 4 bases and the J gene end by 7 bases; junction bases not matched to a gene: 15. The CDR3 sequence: CASSPGGGGSMFGELFF. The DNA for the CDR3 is TGTGCCAGCAGCCCGGGGGGGGGCGGCTCTATGTTCGGGGAGCTGTTTTTT.

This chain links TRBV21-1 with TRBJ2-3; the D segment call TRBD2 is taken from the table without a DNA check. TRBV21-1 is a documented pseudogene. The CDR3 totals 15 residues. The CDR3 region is CASSKARRRSDTQYF. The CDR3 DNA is TGTGCCAGCAGCAAAGCCAGGAGGCGGTCAGATACGCAGTATTTT.

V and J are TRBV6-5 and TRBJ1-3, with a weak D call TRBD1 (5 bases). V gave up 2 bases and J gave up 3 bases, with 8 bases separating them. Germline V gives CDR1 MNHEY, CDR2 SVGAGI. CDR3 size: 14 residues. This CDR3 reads CASSYSRVGNTIYF. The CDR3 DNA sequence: TGTGCCAGCAGTTACAGCAGGGTTGGAAACACCATATATTTT.

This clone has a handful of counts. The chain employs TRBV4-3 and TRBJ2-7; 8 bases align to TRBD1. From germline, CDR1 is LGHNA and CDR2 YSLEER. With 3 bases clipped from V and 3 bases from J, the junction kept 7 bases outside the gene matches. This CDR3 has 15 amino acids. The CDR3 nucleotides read TGCGCCAGCAGCCAGTCTACAGGGGGATTCTACGAGCAGTACTTC. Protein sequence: CASSQSTGGFYEQYF.

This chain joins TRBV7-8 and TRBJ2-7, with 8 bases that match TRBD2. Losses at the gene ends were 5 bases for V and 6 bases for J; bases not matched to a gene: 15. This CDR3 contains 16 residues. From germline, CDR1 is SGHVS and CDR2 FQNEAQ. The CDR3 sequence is CASSPLTSAAPREQYF. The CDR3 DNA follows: TGTGCCAGCAGCCCGCTGACTAGCGCCGCCCCTCGCGAGCAGTACTTC.

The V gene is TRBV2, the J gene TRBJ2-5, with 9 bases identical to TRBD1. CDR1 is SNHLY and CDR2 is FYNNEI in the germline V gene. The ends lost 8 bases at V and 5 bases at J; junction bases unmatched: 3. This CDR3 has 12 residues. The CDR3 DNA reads TGTGCCAGCGTAGACAGGGGGGAGACCCAGTACTTC. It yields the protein CASVDRGETQYF.

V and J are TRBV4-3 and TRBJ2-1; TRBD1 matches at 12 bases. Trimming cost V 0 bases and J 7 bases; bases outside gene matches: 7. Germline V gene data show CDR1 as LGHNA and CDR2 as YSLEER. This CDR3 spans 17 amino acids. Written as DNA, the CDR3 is TGCGCCAGCAGCCAAGATCCTGCGGGACAGGGGGCGAATGAGCAGTTCTTC. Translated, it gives CASSQDPAGQGANEQFF.

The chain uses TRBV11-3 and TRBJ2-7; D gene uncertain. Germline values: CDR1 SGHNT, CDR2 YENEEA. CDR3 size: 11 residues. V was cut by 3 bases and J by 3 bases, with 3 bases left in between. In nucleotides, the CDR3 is TGTGCCAGCAGCTTTCTCTACGAGCAGTACTTC. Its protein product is CASSFLYEQYF.

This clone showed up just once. The CDR3 protein is CASSLGAGAAYEQYF. CDR3 nucleotides: TGTGCCAGCAGCCTGGGGGCGGGCGCAGCCTACGAGCAGTACTTC. The V and J genes are TRBV3-1 (or the pseudogene TRBV3-2) and TRBJ2-7; D is possibly TRBD1 (6 bases). CDR3 length equals 15 residues. Deletions cut 4 bases from V and 2 bases from J, with 15 bases between. Germline CDR1 LGHDT, CDR2 YNNKEL (reference sequence).

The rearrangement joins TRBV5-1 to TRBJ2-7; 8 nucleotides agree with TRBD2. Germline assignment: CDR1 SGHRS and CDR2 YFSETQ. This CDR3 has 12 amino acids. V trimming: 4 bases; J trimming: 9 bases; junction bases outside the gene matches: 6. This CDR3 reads CASSRDGGGQYF. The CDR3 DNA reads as TGCGCCAGCAGCAGGGACGGGGGGGGGCAGTACTTC.

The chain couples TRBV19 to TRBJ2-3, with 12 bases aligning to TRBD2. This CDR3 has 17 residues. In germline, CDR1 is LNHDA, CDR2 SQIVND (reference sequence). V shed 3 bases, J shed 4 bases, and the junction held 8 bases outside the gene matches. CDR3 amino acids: CASSIFSSGRAADTQYF. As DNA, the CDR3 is TGTGCCAGTAGTATCTTCTCTAGCGGGAGGGCTGCAGATACGCAGTATTTT.

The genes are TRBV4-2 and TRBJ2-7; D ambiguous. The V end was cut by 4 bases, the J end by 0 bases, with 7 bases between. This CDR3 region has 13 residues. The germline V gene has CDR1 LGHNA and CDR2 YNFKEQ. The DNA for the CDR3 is TGTGCCAGCAGCCCGGGTAACTCCTACGAGCAGTACTTC. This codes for CASSPGNSYEQYF.